Given below is one T cell receptor (beta chain) in context. The antigen remains undetermined. Looked up from germline, CDR1 is SNHLY and CDR2 is FYNNEI. V lost 8 bases to trimming and J lost 1 base, with 8 bases between them. The CDR3 sequence is 13 residues long. 60 Vbeta and 13 Jbeta primers were used in PCR. Here immunoSEQ multiplex PCR was the method, and the copy in TCRdb shows in-frame clones only, minus some. The data show fewer than 140,000 clones, 75% to 85% seen once. The data stem from a study of cytomegalovirus exposure and HLA in healthy donors. Study summary: Among the roughly 370 genotyped donors, approximately 80% were placed in the Caucasian-associated ancestry cluster.

Study results and limitations: Reports indicated that the classifier achieved high specificity and sensitivity in diagnosing cytomegalovirus status.

Sequencing was performed on PBMCs. The sequence came from a man aged 45 to 65 in good health and CMV-seronegative. The chain combines TRBV2 with TRBJ2-2, with D perhaps TRBD1 (6 bases). CDR3 coding DNA: TGTGCCAGCCGACAGGTGAACACCGGGGAGCTGTTTTTT. Amino acids: CASRQVNTGELFF.